The entry that follows covers one TCR beta chain sequence. This entry comes from a study of control samples from healthy donors and cancer patients. Measured with immunoSEQ multiplex PCR; TCRdb has only the in-frame clones, and not every one. The table records about 100,000 clones, about 88% of them present only once. V gave up 0 bases and J gave up 4 bases; unmatched junction bases: 5. Germline V gene sequence: CDR1 SGHTA, CDR2 FQGTGA. This CDR3 spans 16 amino acids. V and J are TRBV7-3 and TRBJ2-3, with 9 bases lining up with TRBD2. The TCR comes from a woman aged 45-60 years in good health. The sequencing input was blood. The CDR3 sequence is CASSLTSAGGPDTQYF. The CDR3 DNA follows: TGTGCCAGCAGCTTAACTTCGGCGGGAGGGCCAGATACGCAGTATTTT.